The 8 T cell receptor beta chains presented below share a single source sample, sequenced in a study of T cell repertoires in cytomegalovirus infection. TCRdb re-called the reads through MiXCR, storing one row per CDR3 protein. The data show hundreds of thousands of distinct CDR3 sequences, 9.6% seen once. Sequencing was done on a sample of PBMCs. The source is a human donor in good health (CMV status not recorded). Some clones in this sample may be carry-over from other donors' samples.

This clonotype was counted between two and nine times. The CDR3 DNA sequence: TGTGCCAGCAGTTACGACGTAGCCGGGGAGCTGTTTTTT. Protein product: CASSYDVAGELFF. The rearrangement links TRBV6-5 to TRBJ2-2; D is unclear. The ends were cut back, 2 bases at V and 6 bases at J, with 7 bases in the middle. This CDR3 spans 13 amino acids. The V gene's germline CDR1 is MNHEY and CDR2 SVGAGI.

This clonotype was seen ten or more times. The genes are TRBV20-1 and TRBJ2-5; D gene ambiguous. The CDR3 length is 11 residues. CDR1 is DFQATT and CDR2 is SNEGSKA in the germline V gene (reference sequence). V shed 2 bases and J shed 5 bases, with 6 bases lying between them. The CDR3 loop reads CSARPGETQYF. The CDR3 DNA sequence: TGCAGTGCTAGACCTGGGGAGACCCAGTACTTC.

This chain links TRBV29-1 with TRBJ2-3; D is undetermined. The CDR3 extends over 12 amino acids. V was cut by 6 bases and J by 0 bases, with 7 bases left in between. Germline assignment: CDR1 SQVTM and CDR2 ANQGSEA. CDR3 residues: CSVTPSTDTQYF. In DNA, the CDR3 is TGCAGCGTCACCCCTAGCACAGATACGCAGTATTTT.

V gene TRBV20-1 combines with J gene TRBJ2-1, with 7 bases aligning to TRBD1. From germline, CDR1 is DFQATT and CDR2 SNEGSKA (reference sequence). Trimming took 5 bases from V and 5 from J; bases not matched to a gene: 6. This CDR3 has 13 residues. DNA of the CDR3: TGCAGTGCTCGTGGGCAGGGGGACAATGAGCAGTTCTTC. Translating it yields CSARGQGDNEQFF.

This clonotype was recorded at least ten times. The genes are TRBV12-3 or TRBV12-4 and TRBJ2-3; 9 bases match TRBD1. This CDR3 comprises 18 residues. J lost 0 bases, V lost 7 bases, and 14 bases had no gene match. In DNA, the CDR3 is TGTGCCAGCACCTTATTCCGGACAGGGGAGATTAGCACAGATACGCAGTATTTT. Protein product: CASTLFRTGEISTDTQYF.

This clonotype was counted at least ten times. The rearrangement uses TRBV12-3 or TRBV12-4 and TRBJ2-1; 10 bases fit TRBD2. CDR3 length: 15 residues. The trim removed 3 bases at V and 9 bases at J, leaving 8 bases unmatched. In nucleotides, the CDR3 is TGTGCCAGCAGTTTCAGCGGGGGGGGGCTAGGTGAGCAGTTCTTC. Its protein product is CASSFSGGGLGEQFF.

With regard to this clonotype: A read error is possible here, since a much larger clone lies one base away. The chain joins TRBV5-3 to TRBJ2-7, with D tentatively TRBD1 (6 bases). TRBV5-3 is labeled an ORF, and its function is uncertain. There are 14 residues in the CDR3. Trimming pared 8 bases from V and 3 bases from J, leaving 18 bases between. In DNA, the CDR3 is TGTGCCAGCAGCACTGTCGGACAGCGCTACGAGCAGTACTTC. Its protein is CASSTVGQRYEQYF.

This clonotype was detected many times. CDR3 in amino acids: CASKLGATEAFF. DNA of the CDR3: TGTGCCAGCAAGCTGGGTGCCACTGAAGCTTTCTTT. This chain joins TRBV28 and TRBJ1-1; D unresolved. CDR1 and CDR2 from the germline V gene are MDHEN and SYDVKM. Trimming pared 7 bases from V and 4 bases from J, leaving 10 bases between. The CDR3 extends over 12 amino acids.